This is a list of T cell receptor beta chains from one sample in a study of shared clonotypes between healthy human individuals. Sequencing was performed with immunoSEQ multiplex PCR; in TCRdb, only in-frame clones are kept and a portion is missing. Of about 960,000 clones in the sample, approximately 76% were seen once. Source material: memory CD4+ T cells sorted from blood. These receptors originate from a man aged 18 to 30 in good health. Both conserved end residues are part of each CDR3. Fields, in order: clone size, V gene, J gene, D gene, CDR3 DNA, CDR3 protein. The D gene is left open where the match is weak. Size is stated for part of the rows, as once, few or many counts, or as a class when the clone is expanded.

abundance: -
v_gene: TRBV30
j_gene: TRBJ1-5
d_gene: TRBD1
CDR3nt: TGTGCCTGGAGTGTACAGGGGGCGCGACCCCAGCATTTT
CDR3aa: CAWSVQGARPQHF

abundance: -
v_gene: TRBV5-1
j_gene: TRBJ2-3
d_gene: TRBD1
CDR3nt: TGCGCCAGCAGCTTGGACCCCGGGACAGGGGGGACAGATACGCAGTATTTT
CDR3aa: CASSLDPGTGGTDTQYF

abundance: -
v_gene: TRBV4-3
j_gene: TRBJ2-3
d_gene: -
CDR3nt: TGCGCCAGCAGCCAAGATCAAACGGGCACAGATACGCAGTATTTT
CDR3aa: CASSQDQTGTDTQYF

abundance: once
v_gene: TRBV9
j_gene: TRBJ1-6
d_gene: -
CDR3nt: TGTGCCAGCAGCGTAGCCGGGCGGGGGGGGAATTCACCCCTCCACTTT
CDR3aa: CASSVAGRGGNSPLHF

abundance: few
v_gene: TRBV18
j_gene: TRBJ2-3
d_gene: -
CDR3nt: TGTGCCAGCTCACCCCGGGACCAGAAGACAGATACGCAGTATTTT
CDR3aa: CASSPRDQKTDTQYF

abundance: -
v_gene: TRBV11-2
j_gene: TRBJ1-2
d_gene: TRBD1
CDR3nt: TGTGCCAGCAACACACAGGGGGCGGGTGGCTACACCTTC
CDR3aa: CASNTQGAGGYTF

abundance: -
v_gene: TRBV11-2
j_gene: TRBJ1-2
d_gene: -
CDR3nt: TGTGCCAGCAGCTCCGGCGGAGGGTATGGCTACACCTTC
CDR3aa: CASSSGGGYGYTF

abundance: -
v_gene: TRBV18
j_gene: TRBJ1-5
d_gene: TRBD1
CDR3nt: TGTGCCAGCTCGCGCGGGACAGGGAGTAAGGGTCAGCCCCAGCATTTT
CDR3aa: CASSRGTGSKGQPQHF

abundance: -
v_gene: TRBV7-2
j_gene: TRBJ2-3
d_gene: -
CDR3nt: TGTGCCAGCAGCCCACACACAGATACGCAGTATTTT
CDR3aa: CASSPHTDTQYF

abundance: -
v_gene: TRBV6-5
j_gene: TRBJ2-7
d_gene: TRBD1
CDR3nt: TGTGCCAGCAGTTACCGGACAGGGGGCTACGAGCAGTACTTC
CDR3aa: CASSYRTGGYEQYF

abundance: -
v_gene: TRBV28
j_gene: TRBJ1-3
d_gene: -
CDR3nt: TGTGCCAGCAGCGGGTTGGGGGGGGATGGAAACACCATATATTTT
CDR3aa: CASSGLGGDGNTIYF

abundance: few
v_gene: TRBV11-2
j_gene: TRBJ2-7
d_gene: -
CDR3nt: TGTGCCAGCAGCTTAGATCTAGGCAGCTACGAGCAGTACTTC
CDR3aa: CASSLDLGSYEQYF

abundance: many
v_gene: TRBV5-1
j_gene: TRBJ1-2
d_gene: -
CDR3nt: TGCGCCAGCAGCACCGGCTCGGGGGCAGGCTACACCTTC
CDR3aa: CASSTGSGAGYTF

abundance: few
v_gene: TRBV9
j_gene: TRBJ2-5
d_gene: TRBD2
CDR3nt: TGTGCCAGCAGCGTAGGGACTAGCGGGGGACAAGAGACCCAGTACTTC
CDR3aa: CASSVGTSGGQETQYF

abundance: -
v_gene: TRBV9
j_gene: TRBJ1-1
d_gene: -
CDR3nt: TGTGCCAGCAGCGTAGGCGGCTTTACGGGCACTGAAGCTTTCTTT
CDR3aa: CASSVGGFTGTEAFF

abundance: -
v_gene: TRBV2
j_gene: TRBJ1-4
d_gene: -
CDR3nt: TGTGCCAGCAGTCGCTCGACTAATGAAAAACTGTTTTTT
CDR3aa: CASSRSTNEKLFF

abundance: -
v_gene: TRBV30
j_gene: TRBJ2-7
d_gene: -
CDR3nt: TGTGCCTGGGCGCAGGGTAAGAACGAGCAGTACTTC
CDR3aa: CAWAQGKNEQYF

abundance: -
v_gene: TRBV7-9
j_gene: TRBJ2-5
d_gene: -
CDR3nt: TGTGCCAGCAGCGTGGCCTGGACAGACCGGGAGACCCAGTACTTC
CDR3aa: CASSVAWTDRETQYF

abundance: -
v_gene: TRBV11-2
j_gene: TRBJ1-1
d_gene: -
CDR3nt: TGTGCCAGCGGCAGGGGAGAAGCTTTCTTT
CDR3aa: CASGRGEAFF

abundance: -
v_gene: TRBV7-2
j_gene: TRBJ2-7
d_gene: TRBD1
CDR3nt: TGTGCCAGCAGGTTGGACAGGGTTGCCTACGAGCAGTACTTC
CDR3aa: CASRLDRVAYEQYF

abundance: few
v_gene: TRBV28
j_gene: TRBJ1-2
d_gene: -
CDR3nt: TGTGCCAGCAGTTTGCGAGGACTCTATGGCTACACCTTC
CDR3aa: CASSLRGLYGYTF

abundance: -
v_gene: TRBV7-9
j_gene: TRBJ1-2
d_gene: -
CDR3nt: TGTGCCAGCAGCTCGTTGGATCTCTATGGCTACACCTTC
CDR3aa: CASSSLDLYGYTF

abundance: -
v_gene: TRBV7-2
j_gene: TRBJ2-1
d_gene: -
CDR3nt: TGTGCCAGCAGCCGAGAATTAGGGTTTTACAATGAGCAGTTCTTC
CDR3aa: CASSRELGFYNEQFF

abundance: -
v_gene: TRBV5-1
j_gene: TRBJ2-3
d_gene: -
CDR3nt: TGCGCCAGCAGCTTTGCAGGGCCAGATACGCAGTATTTT
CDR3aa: CASSFAGPDTQYF

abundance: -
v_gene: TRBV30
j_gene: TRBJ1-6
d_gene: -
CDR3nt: TGTGCCTGGAGTGTAAGTTCAGGCCCCCTCCACTTT
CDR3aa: CAWSVSSGPLHF

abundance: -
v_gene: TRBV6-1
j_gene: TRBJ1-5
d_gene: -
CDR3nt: TGTGCCAGCAGTGAATTGGCCAGGGTTAGCAATCAGCCCCAGCATTTT
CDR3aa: CASSELARVSNQPQHF

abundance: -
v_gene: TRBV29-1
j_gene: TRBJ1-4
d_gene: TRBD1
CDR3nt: TGCAGCGTACAGGGGGAGGGCGAAAAACTGTTTTTT
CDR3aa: CSVQGEGEKLFF

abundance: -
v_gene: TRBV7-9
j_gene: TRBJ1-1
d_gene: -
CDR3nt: TGTGCCAGCAGAAACGGTGGGGCGGACACTGAAGCTTTCTTT
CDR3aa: CASRNGGADTEAFF

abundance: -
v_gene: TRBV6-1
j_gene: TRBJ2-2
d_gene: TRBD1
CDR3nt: TGTGCCAGCGGAACCCGGGACAGGGGCACCGGGGAGCTGTTTTTT
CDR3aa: CASGTRDRGTGELFF

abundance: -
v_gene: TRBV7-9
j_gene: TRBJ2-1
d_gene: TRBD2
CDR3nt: TGTGCCAGCAGCTTAGTTAGCGGGGGTGGTAATGAGCAGTTCTTC
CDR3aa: CASSLVSGGGNEQFF

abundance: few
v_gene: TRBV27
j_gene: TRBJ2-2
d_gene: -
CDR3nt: TGTGCCAGCAGTTACGGGACTCCTAGATTCGGGGAGCTGTTTTTT
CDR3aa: CASSYGTPRFGELFF

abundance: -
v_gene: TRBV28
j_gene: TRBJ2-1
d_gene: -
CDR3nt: TGTGCCAGCAGTTCCCAGGGTTCTGGGAACAATGAGCAGTTCTTC
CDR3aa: CASSSQGSGNNEQFF

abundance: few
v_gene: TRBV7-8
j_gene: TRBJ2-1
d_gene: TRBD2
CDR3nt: TGTGCCAGCAGCTTATTATGGCGGGAGTTGTCGAATGAGCAGTTCTTC
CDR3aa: CASSLLWRELSNEQFF

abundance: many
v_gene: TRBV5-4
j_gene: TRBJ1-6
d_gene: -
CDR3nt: TGTGCCAGCAGCTTGGGGGCCTCGGGGAGTTCACCCCTCCACTTT
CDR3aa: CASSLGASGSSPLHF

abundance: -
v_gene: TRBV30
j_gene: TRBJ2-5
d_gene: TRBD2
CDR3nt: TGTGCCTGGGAAGAGAGCGGGGCCCCACAAGAGACCCAGTACTTC
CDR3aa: CAWEESGAPQETQYF

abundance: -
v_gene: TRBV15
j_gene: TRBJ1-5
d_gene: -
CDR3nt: TGTGCCACCAGCCGCCAGAGTCGCAATCAGCCCCAGCATTTT
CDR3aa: CATSRQSRNQPQHF

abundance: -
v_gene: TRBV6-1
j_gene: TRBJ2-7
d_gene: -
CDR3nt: TGTGCCAGTGCGATGAGCTCCTACGAGCAGTACTTC
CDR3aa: CASAMSSYEQYF

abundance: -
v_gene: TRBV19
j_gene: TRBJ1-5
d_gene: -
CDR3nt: TGTGCCAGCGCCCGGGATATACGACGTCAGCCCCAGCATTTT
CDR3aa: CASARDIRRQPQHF

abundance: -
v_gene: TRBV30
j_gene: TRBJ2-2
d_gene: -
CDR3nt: TGTGCCTGGAGTCGGACAAGGACCTTAGGTGGGGGAAACACCGGGGAGCTGTTTTTT
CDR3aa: CAWSRTRTLGGGNTGELFF

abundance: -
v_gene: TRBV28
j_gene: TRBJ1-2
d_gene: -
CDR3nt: TGTGCCAGCAGCCGACGGGGGGGGTCTCCCGGCTACACCTTC
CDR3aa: CASSRRGGSPGYTF

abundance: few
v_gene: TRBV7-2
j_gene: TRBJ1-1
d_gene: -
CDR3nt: TGTGCCAGCAGCTTAGCACAGGGCTTAAGGACTGAAGCTTTCTTT
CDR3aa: CASSLAQGLRTEAFF

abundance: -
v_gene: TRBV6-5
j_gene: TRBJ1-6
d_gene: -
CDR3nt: TGTGCCAGCAGTTACCTAGGGGATTCACCCCTCCACTTT
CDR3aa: CASSYLGDSPLHF

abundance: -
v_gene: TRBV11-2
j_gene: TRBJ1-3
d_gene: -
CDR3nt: TGTGCCAGCAGCGCGAGAAGAAGTACTGGAAACACCATATATTTT
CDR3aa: CASSARRSTGNTIYF

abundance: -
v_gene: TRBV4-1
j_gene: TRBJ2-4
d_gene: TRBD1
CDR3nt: TGCGCCAGCAGCCAGGCCGGACAGGCAAACATTCAGTACTTC
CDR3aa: CASSQAGQANIQYF

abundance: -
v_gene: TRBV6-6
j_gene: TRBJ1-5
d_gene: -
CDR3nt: TGTGCCAGCACAAACGGGGGGGATGGCAATCAGCCCCAGCATTTT
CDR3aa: CASTNGGDGNQPQHF

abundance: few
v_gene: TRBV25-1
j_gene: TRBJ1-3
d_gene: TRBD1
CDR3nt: TGTGCCAGCAGAGACAGGGGCACCATATATTTT
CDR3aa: CASRDRGTIYF

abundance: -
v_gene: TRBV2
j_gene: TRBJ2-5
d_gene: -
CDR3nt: TGTGCCAGCAGCCCTAATAGACCCCGGACCGCCGGGGAGACCCAGTACTTC
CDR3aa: CASSPNRPRTAGETQYF

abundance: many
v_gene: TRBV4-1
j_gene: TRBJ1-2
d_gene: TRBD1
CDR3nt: TGCGCCAGCAGCCAGGGACAGGGTACCTTTGGCTACACCTTC
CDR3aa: CASSQGQGTFGYTF